What follows are 20 T cell receptor beta chains derived from one specimen sequenced in a study of T cells in Graves' hyperthyroidism and ophthalmopathy. Amplified TCR beta CDR3 regions derived from RNA transcripts. RT-PCR in the first round (using the HTBI primer set) targeted the TCR CDR3. TCRdb reanalysed the multiplex PCR reads using MiXCR and keeps one entry per CDR3 protein. The table records hundreds of thousands of distinct CDR3 sequences, 35% to 40% of them present only once. The sequenced sample consisted of blood. Receptors were obtained from a man between 18 and 35 years old with Graves' hyperthyroidism.

This clonotype was picked up a small number of times. The chain uses TRBV25-1 and TRBJ2-7; 8 nucleotides agree with TRBD2. CDR1 is MGHDK and CDR2 is SYGVNS in the germline V gene. The CDR3 consists of 15 residues. V lost 5 bases, J lost 2 bases, and 8 bases stayed unmatched. As DNA, the CDR3 is TGTGCCAGCAGTCGTACTAGCGGAGCTACCTACGAGCAGTACTTC. This encodes CASSRTSGATYEQYF.

This clonotype was found many times. CDR3 residues: CATTGLAETQYF. The CDR3, as DNA: TGTGCCACCACGGGACTAGCCGAGACCCAGTACTTC. The rearrangement links TRBV11-2 to TRBJ2-5, with 9 bases lining up with TRBD2. CDR1 and CDR2 (germline): SGHAT, FQNNGV. There are 12 residues in the CDR3. The V segment lost 10 bases and the J segment 5 bases; nucleotides outside the gene matches: 5. Complete variable domain (other parts from reference TRBV11-2 and TRBJ2-5): EAGVAQSPRYKIIEKRQSVAFWCNPISGHATLYWYQQILGQGPKLLIQFQNNGVVDDSQLPKDRFSAERLKGVDSTLKIQPAKLEDSAVYLCATTGLAETQYFGPGTRLLVL.

V and J are TRBV5-1 and TRBJ1-3, with D possibly TRBD1 on 6 matching bases. This CDR3 region has 19 residues. Germline V gene lookup returns CDR1 SGHRS and CDR2 YFSETQ. With 4 bases removed from V and 0 bases from J, the gap between germline ends came to 23 bases. Here the CDR3 DNA reads TGCGCCAGCAGCCCGACGAAATACCTACAGGGTTCCTCTGGAAACACCATATATTTT. It specifies CASSPTKYLQGSSGNTIYF.

This clonotype turned up a few times. The chain recombines TRBV19 with TRBJ1-5; D remains ambiguous. Germline CDR1 is LNHDA and CDR2 is SQIVND (reference sequence). This CDR3 spans 17 amino acids. Between the trimmed V and J ends, which lost 3 bases and 2 bases, there was a span of 17 bases. The CDR3 is CASSMWHPGLGNQPQHF. The DNA of the CDR3 is TGTGCCAGTAGTATGTGGCATCCTGGACTGGGCAATCAGCCCCAGCATTTT.

With regard to this clonotype: The junction does not match germline at one end; this may be a read error. This chain joins TRBV7-2 and TRBJ2-7, with D possibly called TRBD1 or TRBD2 (5 bases each). The CDR3 has 15 amino acids. CDR1 SGHTA and CDR2 FQGNSA come from the germline V gene. The DNA of the CDR3 is TGCGCCAGCAGCCCCGGGCCACTGGGGGACTACGAGCAGTACTTC. Translating gives CASSPGPLGDYEQYF. Supplemented by reference TRBV7-2 and TRBJ2-7, the full variable domain reads GAGVSQSPSNKVTEKGKDVELRCDPISGHTALYWYRQSLGQGLEFLIYFQGNSAPDKSGLPSDRFSAERTGGSVSTLTIQRTQQEDSAVYLCASSPGPLGDYEQYFGPGTRLTVT.

Ten or more counts support this clonotype. The chain joins TRBV24-1 to TRBJ1-1; 7 bases are shared with TRBD1. The germline V gene encodes CDR1 KGHDR and CDR2 SFDVKD. This CDR3 is 12 amino acids long. The V and J ends lost 12 bases and 4 bases, in that order; junction bases with no gene match: 7. CDR3 in amino acids: CAAWDRITEAFF. CDR3 in DNA: TGTGCCGCCTGGGACAGAATCACTGAAGCTTTCTTT.

CDR3 DNA: TGCAGCGTTGCTCAGGCAGCTAACACTGAAGCTTTCTTT. Its protein product is CSVAQAANTEAFF. The J gene is TRBJ1-1, the V gene TRBV29-1, with D unresolved. Germline assignment: CDR1 SQVTM and CDR2 ANQGSEA. V was pared by 4 bases and J by 2 bases, with 11 bases between. The CDR3 loop spans 13 amino acids.

This clonotype was observed at least ten times. This chain links TRBV5-5 with TRBJ1-1, with 10 bases matching TRBD1. Germline V CDR1 and CDR2: SGHKS, YYEKEE (reference sequence). The CDR3 covers 14 residues. The V and J ends lost 3 bases and 5 bases, in that order; junction bases with no gene match: 4. The CDR3 bases are TGTGCCAGCAGCTGGGGGGACAGGGGAACTGAAGCTTTCTTT. Its protein product is CASSWGDRGTEAFF.

This clonotype showed up many times. The chain links TRBV7-6 to TRBJ2-2, with D perhaps TRBD2 (5 bases). Germline CDR1 is SGHVS and CDR2 is FNYEAQ. CDR3 length: 13 residues. V lost 6 bases and J 7 bases, leaving 12 bases between the germline ends. For the CDR3, the DNA is TGTGCCAGCAGTCTAGCCATCCTCGGGGAGCTGTTTTTT. It specifies CASSLAILGELFF.

This clonotype was picked up many times. The V gene is TRBV7-2, the J gene TRBJ2-7, with TRBD1 matching over 8 bases. The germline V gene encodes CDR1 SGHTA and CDR2 FQGNSA. There are 14 residues in the CDR3. V lost 5 bases, J lost 5 bases, and 8 bases stayed unmatched. The CDR3, as DNA: TGTGCCAGCAGCATCCCCGGGACAGGCAACGAGCAGTACTTC. It is translated as CASSIPGTGNEQYF.

This clonotype has just one count. The chain uses TRBV6-5 and TRBJ1-1; D remains unclear. The germline V gene encodes CDR1 MNHEY and CDR2 SVGAGI. Between the trimmed V and J ends, which lost 6 bases and 0 bases, there was a span of 11 bases. The CDR3 totals 14 residues. The CDR3 here is CASRKWDLNTEAFF. The CDR3, as DNA: TGTGCCAGCAGGAAATGGGATTTGAACACTGAAGCTTTCTTT.

The rearrangement links TRBV10-2 to TRBJ1-6, with TRBD1 matching over 8 bases. The junction had 8 bases not matched to a gene; V was cut back by 8 bases and J by 5 bases. Looked up from germline, CDR1 is WSHSY and CDR2 is SAAADI. This CDR3 is built from 15 residues. CDR3 loop: CASRLRQGHNSPLHF. In DNA form, the CDR3 reads TGCGCCAGCCGGTTGAGACAGGGGCATAATTCACCCCTCCACTTT.

The count of this clonotype is one. A much larger clone is a single base away; this may be a read error. V usage is TRBV10-3 and J usage is TRBJ2-5; TRBD1 might be the D (5 bases). V shed 4 bases and J shed 5 bases, with 20 bases lying between them. The germline V gene has CDR1 ENHRY and CDR2 SYGVKD. The CDR3 spans 16 residues. The CDR3 protein is CAISAETDTVHETQYF. The DNA for the CDR3 is TGTGCCATCAGTGCAGAGACAGATACTGTCCACGAGACCCAGTACTTC.

The V gene is TRBV20-1, the J gene TRBJ2-7; TRBD1 agrees at 7 bases. The CDR3 sequence is 15 residues long. Germline CDR1 DFQATT, CDR2 SNEGSKA (reference sequence). Unmatched junction bases numbered 10, after V lost 0 bases and J lost 5 bases. CDR3: CSAREARQGRDEQYF. CDR3 bases: TGCAGTGCTAGAGAAGCTAGACAGGGCAGGGACGAGCAGTACTTC.

J is TRBJ1-5 and V is TRBV5-5; D not certain. This CDR3 is 16 amino acids long. Between the trimmed V and J ends, which lost 1 base and 1 base, there was a span of 12 bases. Germline V CDR1 and CDR2: SGHKS, YYEKEE (reference sequence). The CDR3 here is CASSLPGGRSNQPQHF. The DNA for the CDR3 is TGTGCCAGCAGCTTGCCAGGTGGCAGGAGCAATCAGCCCCAGCATTTT.

This clonotype was seen a few times. V usage is TRBV11-2 and J usage is TRBJ2-1; D remains unclear. Germline assignment: CDR1 SGHAT and CDR2 FQNNGV. V was clipped by 5 bases and J by 12 bases, with 20 bases between them. This CDR3 region has 14 residues. The CDR3 is CASSPLAEPAGQFF. Written as DNA, the CDR3 is TGTGCCAGCAGCCCCTTGGCCGAGCCAGCTGGGCAGTTCTTC.

The chain carries TRBV6-5 and TRBJ2-7; tentative D call: TRBD1 (6 bases). V lost 2 bases, J lost 6 bases, and 11 bases lay in between. CDR1 is MNHEY, CDR2 SVGAGI, per germline. The CDR3 length is 13 residues. CDR3 nucleotide sequence: TGTGCCAGCAGTTACCTGGGGGCAGGCGAGCAGTACTTC. It codes for CASSYLGAGEQYF.

V is TRBV29-1 and J is TRBJ1-5; D perhaps matches TRBD1 (5 bases). V lost 5 bases, J lost 14 bases, and 19 bases lay in between. The CDR3 length is 12 residues. Germline CDR1 SQVTM, CDR2 ANQGSEA. CDR3 nucleotides: TGCAGCGTTACGGAGTCAGGGAACAACGAGCATTTT. Protein: CSVTESGNNEHF.

This clonotype was detected only a few times. The genes are TRBV6-5 and TRBJ1-1; D ambiguous. The V end was cut by 6 bases, the J end by 3 bases, with 8 bases between. The CDR3 runs to 12 residues. CDR1 and CDR2 from the germline V gene are MNHEY and SVGAGI. The CDR3 nucleotides are TGTGCCAGCAGCAACGTGGACACTGAAGCTTTCTTT. It translates to CASSNVDTEAFF.

Comment on this clonotype: This could be a read error, since a much larger clone is one nucleotide away. V gene TRBV14 combines with J gene TRBJ2-5; either TRBD1 or TRBD2 may supply D (5 bases each). Germline CDR1 SGHDN, CDR2 FVKESK. The CDR3 sequence is 15 residues long. The V and J ends lost 4 bases and 5 bases respectively, with 17 bases between them. The DNA for the CDR3 is TGTGCCAGCAGCCCTACGATACTTGGGACGGAGACCCAGTACTTC. This translates into CASSPTILGTETQYF.